Following are 17 T cell receptor beta chains from one sample sequenced in a study of OX40 agonist ivuxolimab in advanced cancers. The data were produced by immunoSEQ multiplex PCR, yet TCRdb's version contains in-frame clones alone and is incomplete. The sample records approximately 70,000 clones, around 90% being singletons. This specimen was CD4+ or CD8+ T cells sorted from blood, taken in a trial of the OX40 agonist ivuxolimab. Every receptor here comes from an adult with an advanced solid tumor such as melanoma, head and neck, liver or kidney cancer.

This chain connects TRBV4-1 to TRBJ1-2; 9 bases match TRBD1. The CDR3 consists of 17 residues. Germline CDR1 and CDR2: MGHRA and YSYEKL. The trim removed 1 base at V and 4 bases at J, leaving 10 bases unmatched. The CDR3 nucleotides are TGCGCCAGCAGCCAAGCCCCGACAGGGGGAGCCGGCTATGGCTACACCTTC. Its protein product is CASSQAPTGGAGYGYTF.

This clone was detected once. One end of the junction varies from germline; a read error may be responsible. The chain recombines TRBV4-3 with TRBJ2-7; no definite D call. Germline assignment: CDR1 LGHNA and CDR2 YSLEER. The CDR3 has 13 residues. The CDR3 DNA sequence: TGCGTCAGCAGCCAAGGGCAGGCCTACGAGCAGTACTTC. Its translation is CVSSQGQAYEQYF.

The chain recombines TRBV11-3 with TRBJ2-3; D possibly corresponds to TRBD1 (6 bases). The germline V gene has CDR1 SGHNT and CDR2 YENEEA. The CDR3 is 17 amino acids. Trimming cost V 1 base and J 2 bases, with 16 bases left between them. The CDR3 loop is CASSLGEGGALTDTQYF. The DNA for the CDR3 is TGTGCCAGCAGCTTAGGTGAAGGGGGTGCCCTCACAGATACGCAGTATTTT.

The chain is built from TRBV6-5 and TRBJ2-7, with 7 bases that match TRBD1. Trimming took 6 bases from V and 0 from J; bases not matched to a gene: 5. The CDR3 length is 14 residues. Germline V gives CDR1 MNHEY, CDR2 SVGAGI. CDR3 residues: CASRPGQLSYEQYF. The CDR3 nucleotides read TGTGCCAGCAGACCGGGACAGCTCTCCTACGAGCAGTACTTC.

The chain recombines TRBV10-1 with TRBJ2-1; 9 bases are shared with TRBD2. Germline assignment: CDR1 WNHNN and CDR2 SYGVQD (reference sequence). CDR3 size: 15 residues. The J segment lost 1 base and the V segment lost 7 bases, leaving 5 bases of the junction unmatched. Here the CDR3 reads CASIGLAPSYNEQFF. The DNA of the CDR3 is TGCGCCAGCATAGGACTAGCGCCATCCTACAATGAGCAGTTCTTC.

This chain joins TRBV7-2 and TRBJ2-7; 7 nucleotides align to TRBD1. The CDR3 spans 14 residues. Germline V CDR1 and CDR2: SGHTA, FQGNSA. Losses at the gene ends were 0 bases for V and 2 bases for J; bases not matched to a gene: 1. CDR3 coding DNA: TGTGCCAGCAGCTTAGCAGACAGGGCCTACGAGCAGTACTTC. Encoded protein: CASSLADRAYEQYF. Full variable domain (remainder filled in from reference TRBV7-2 and TRBJ2-7): GAGVSQSPSNKVTEKGKDVELRCDPISGHTALYWYRQSLGQGLEFLIYFQGNSAPDKSGLPSDRFSAERTGGSVSTLTIQRTQQEDSAVYLCASSLADRAYEQYFGPGTRLTVT.

The chain recombines TRBV28 with TRBJ2-7; no clear D gene. This CDR3 has 12 amino acids. V lost 2 bases to trimming and J lost 3 bases, with 5 bases between them. Germline assignment: CDR1 MDHEN and CDR2 SYDVKM. CDR3 residues: CASSLMFYEQYF. In DNA form, the CDR3 reads TGTGCCAGCAGTTTAATGTTCTACGAGCAGTACTTC.

The V gene is TRBV11-2, the J gene TRBJ2-2, with 9 bases fitting TRBD1. V gave up 3 bases and J gave up 7 bases; unmatched junction bases: 0. This CDR3 is 13 amino acids long. The germline V gene encodes CDR1 SGHAT and CDR2 FQNNGV. The chain's CDR3 is CASSLTGGGELFF. Written as DNA, the CDR3 is TGTGCCAGCAGCTTGACAGGGGGCGGGGAGCTGTTTTTT.

The chain couples TRBV9 to TRBJ2-7, with D perhaps matching TRBD1 (5 bases). The CDR3 extends over 16 amino acids. From germline, CDR1 is SGDLS and CDR2 YYNGEE. Trimming removed 3 bases at V and 6 bases at J, with 22 bases between. Here the CDR3 reads CASSETLSTALGEQYF. DNA for the CDR3: TGTGCCAGCAGCGAGACCCTCTCGACAGCCTTGGGCGAGCAGTACTTC.

The chain carries TRBV6-5 and TRBJ2-1; D gene unclear. From germline, CDR1 is MNHEY and CDR2 SVGAGI. There are 14 residues in the CDR3. V was trimmed by 0 bases and J by 2 bases, leaving 5 bases between them. CDR3 in DNA: TGTGCCAGCAGTTACTCAGACACCTACAATGAGCAGTTCTTC. Its protein product is CASSYSDTYNEQFF.

The rearrangement links TRBV19 to TRBJ1-5; D is undetermined. Germline-derived CDR1 and CDR2 are LNHDA and SQIVND (reference sequence). Trimming removed 7 bases at V and 7 bases at J, with 17 bases between. The CDR3 spans 14 residues. DNA of the CDR3: TGTGCCAGTACCCCGGGCCCAACGAACCAGCCCCAGCATTTT. Its translation is CASTPGPTNQPQHF.

This clone came up a few times. This sequence joins TRBV19 and TRBJ1-2; a weak D match, TRBD1 (5 bases). Per the germline V gene, CDR1 is LNHDA and CDR2 is SQIVND (reference sequence). V lost 1 base and J 7 bases, leaving 13 bases between the germline ends. The CDR3 sequence is 14 residues long. This CDR3 is CASSIGQGSGGYTF. DNA of the CDR3: TGTGCCAGTAGTATAGGCCAGGGTTCTGGTGGCTACACCTTC.

The chain uses TRBV6-5 and TRBJ1-6, with 7 bases matching TRBD1. J lost 10 bases, V lost 1 base, and 10 bases had no gene match. Germline CDR1 and CDR2: MNHEY and SVGAGI. This CDR3 spans 16 amino acids. The CDR3 loop reads CASSYLEGAGGSPLHF. CDR3 nucleotides: TGTGCCAGCAGTTACTTAGAGGGGGCGGGAGGGTCACCCCTCCACTTT.

This CDR3 reads CASSLHTSAGAKNIQYF. The CDR3 nucleotides are TGTGCCAGCAGTTTGCACACTAGCGCAGGGGCCAAAAACATTCAGTACTTC. The chain couples TRBV28 to TRBJ2-4, with TRBD2 matching 7 bases. In germline, CDR1 is MDHEN, CDR2 SYDVKM. The trim removed 3 bases at V and 1 base at J, leaving 9 bases unmatched. The CDR3 runs 17 residues. The entire variable domain, with the rest obtained from reference TRBV28 and TRBJ2-4, is as follows: DVKVTQSSRYLVKRTGEKVFLECVQDMDHENMFWYRQDPGLGLRLIYFSYDVKMKEKGDIPEGYSVSREKKERFSLILESASTNQTSMYLCASSLHTSAGAKNIQYFGAGTRLSVL.

J is TRBJ2-3 and V is TRBV6-5, with no clear D. Germline V gene lookup returns CDR1 MNHEY and CDR2 SVGAGI. V lost 0 bases and J lost 2, with 9 bases in between. The CDR3 spans 15 residues. CDR3 sequence reads: CASSYSPMTTDTQYF. CDR3 nucleotides: TGTGCCAGCAGTTACTCACCAATGACCACAGATACGCAGTATTTT.

This chain connects TRBV7-9 to TRBJ2-7, with 9 bases matching TRBD2. Germline lookup yields CDR1 SEHNR and CDR2 FQNEAQ (reference sequence). This CDR3 contains 15 residues. The trim removed 4 bases at V and 2 bases at J, leaving 6 bases unmatched. CDR3 DNA sequence: TGTGCCAGCAGCTCAACTAGCGGGTTAACCTACGAGCAGTACTTC. Its protein is CASSSTSGLTYEQYF.

This clone has a single count. The V and J genes are TRBV30 and TRBJ2-1; 9 bases map to TRBD2. V trimming: 0 bases; J trimming: 8 bases; junction bases outside the gene matches: 11. Germline V lookup: CDR1 GTSNPN, CDR2 SVGIG (reference sequence). The CDR3 is made up of 16 amino acids. CDR3 bases: TGTGCCTGGAGTGTACCGGGCGGGAGGGCCCCCCATGAGCAGTTCTTC. Translating gives CAWSVPGGRAPHEQFF.